This T cell receptor beta chain comes out of a study of human T cells and chemical hapten exposure. Individual cDNA molecules had unique molecular identifiers attached to them by the library. TCRdb itself ran the RACE reads through MiXCR, one entry per CDR3 protein. In the table there are roughly 100,000 distinct CDR3 sequences, around 10% of which are singletons. Specified time point: patch test 1, 2 weeks after DPC sensitization. Treatment here: therapeutic diphenylcyclopropenone sensitization with weekly scalp DPC. Unfractionated whole blood was the source of the extracted total RNA. A word on this clonotype: Antigen specificity is unknown.

Study conclusions and caveats: TCRs exceeding 1 in 1000 frequency stayed unchanged with DPC sensitization.

Between the trimmed V and J ends, which lost 4 bases and 4 bases, there was a span of 11 bases. Germline V gene sequence: CDR1 SQVTM, CDR2 ANQGSEA. This CDR3 has 13 residues. The gene calls are TRBV29-1 and TRBJ2-1; perhaps TRBD2 as D (6 bases). The receptor comes from a woman aged 40 to 50 with alopecia areata. Some clones in this sample may be carry-over from other donors' samples. The sample was whole blood, taken in connection with sensitization to the hapten diphenylcyclopropenone (DPC). The CDR3 DNA reads as TGCAGCGTTGGGGGACTTTCTTACAATGAGCAGTTCTTC. It is translated as CSVGGLSYNEQFF.